These T cell receptor beta chains were read from a single sample in a study of cytomegalovirus exposure and HLA in healthy donors. The data were produced by immunoSEQ multiplex PCR, yet TCRdb's version contains in-frame clones alone and is incomplete. The data hold some 180,000 clones, with 77% observed a single time. The source material was PBMCs. Receptors originate from an older woman in good health and CMV-seropositive. The CDR3 runs from the conserved cysteine through the conserved F or W. The order of the fields is D gene, V gene, J gene, CDR3 protein. D genes are given only for firm matches.

D gene: .
V gene: TRBV9
J gene: TRBJ2-5
CDR3 protein: CASSVGANPYQETQYF

D gene: TRBD1
V gene: TRBV28
J gene: TRBJ1-2
CDR3 protein: CASRYPGQGGYTF

D gene: TRBD1
V gene: TRBV5-8
J gene: TRBJ2-1
CDR3 protein: CASSLGRDSYNEQFF

D gene: TRBD2
V gene: TRBV27
J gene: TRBJ2-3
CDR3 protein: CASSSSGRTDTQYF

D gene: TRBD2
V gene: TRBV30
J gene: TRBJ2-2
CDR3 protein: CAYSGGRYTGELFF

D gene: .
V gene: TRBV7-3
J gene: TRBJ2-7
CDR3 protein: CASSLDWTYEQYF

D gene: .
V gene: TRBV5-5
J gene: TRBJ2-7
CDR3 protein: CASSLVSYEQYF

D gene: .
V gene: TRBV5-1
J gene: TRBJ1-4
CDR3 protein: CASSLAGQRNEKLFF

D gene: .
V gene: TRBV10-2
J gene: TRBJ2-5
CDR3 protein: CASSEGETQYF

D gene: TRBD1
V gene: TRBV5-4
J gene: TRBJ1-2
CDR3 protein: CASSLGTGGRGYTF

D gene: TRBD2
V gene: TRBV5-1
J gene: TRBJ2-5
CDR3 protein: CASSLGVERGETQYF

D gene: .
V gene: TRBV2
J gene: TRBJ2-5
CDR3 protein: CASSDSQGGTQYF

D gene: .
V gene: TRBV10-3
J gene: TRBJ2-2
CDR3 protein: CATGQGPGELFF

D gene: .
V gene: TRBV14
J gene: TRBJ1-2
CDR3 protein: CASSQSNTWSFTHGYTF

D gene: .
V gene: TRBV18
J gene: TRBJ2-3
CDR3 protein: CASSPGLLSPDTQYF

D gene: .
V gene: TRBV9
J gene: TRBJ2-7
CDR3 protein: CASSVEGWNEQYF

D gene: .
V gene: TRBV19
J gene: TRBJ2-1
CDR3 protein: CASSTRQVSYNEQFF

D gene: TRBD1
V gene: TRBV6-6
J gene: TRBJ1-3
CDR3 protein: CASSGQGIGNTIYF

D gene: .
V gene: TRBV7-2
J gene: TRBJ1-1
CDR3 protein: CASSLRGWTEAFF

D gene: TRBD2
V gene: TRBV9
J gene: TRBJ2-2
CDR3 protein: CASSVALAGTGELFF

D gene: TRBD1
V gene: TRBV18
J gene: TRBJ1-5
CDR3 protein: CASSQGQGARQPQHF

D gene: TRBD2
V gene: TRBV19
J gene: TRBJ2-7
CDR3 protein: CASSIELAGYYEQYF

D gene: TRBD1
V gene: TRBV6-1
J gene: TRBJ1-5
CDR3 protein: CASIRQGANQPQHF

D gene: .
V gene: TRBV2
J gene: TRBJ2-1
CDR3 protein: CASSARAGTYNEQFF

D gene: .
V gene: TRBV28
J gene: TRBJ1-5
CDR3 protein: CASSFGNHNQPQHF

D gene: TRBD1
V gene: TRBV7-9
J gene: TRBJ1-4
CDR3 protein: CASSLALGTGLSYEKLFF

D gene: TRBD2
V gene: TRBV28
J gene: TRBJ2-7
CDR3 protein: CASRGLAASYEQYF

D gene: .
V gene: TRBV5-1
J gene: TRBJ2-3
CDR3 protein: CASSRTVGTDTQYF

D gene: TRBD1
V gene: TRBV6-5
J gene: TRBJ1-4
CDR3 protein: CASSYSGTGNEKLFF

D gene: TRBD2
V gene: TRBV4-2
J gene: TRBJ2-3
CDR3 protein: CASSQGLAGSADTQYF

D gene: .
V gene: TRBV25-1
J gene: TRBJ1-5
CDR3 protein: CASSEVKQGHNQPQHF

D gene: .
V gene: TRBV19
J gene: TRBJ1-2
CDR3 protein: CASTEGSYGYTF

D gene: TRBD1
V gene: TRBV28
J gene: TRBJ2-7
CDR3 protein: CASSLSGQGSNEQYF

D gene: .
V gene: TRBV5-6
J gene: TRBJ1-2
CDR3 protein: CASSFPGRVGRYTF